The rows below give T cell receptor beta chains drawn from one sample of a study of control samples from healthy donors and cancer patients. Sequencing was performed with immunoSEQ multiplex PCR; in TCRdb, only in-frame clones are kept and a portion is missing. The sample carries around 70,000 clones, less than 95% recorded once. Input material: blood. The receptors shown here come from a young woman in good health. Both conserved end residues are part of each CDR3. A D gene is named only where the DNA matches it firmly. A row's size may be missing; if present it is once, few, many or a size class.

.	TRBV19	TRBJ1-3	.	TGTGCCAGTAGACCGAAGGGCTCCGGAAACACCATATATTTT	CASRPKGSGNTIYF
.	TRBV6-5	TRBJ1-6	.	TGTGCCAGCAGTTACCCGGGAAGGGATTCACCCCTCCACTTT	CASSYPGRDSPLHF
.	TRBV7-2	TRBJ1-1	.	TGTGCCAGCAGCTTAGAAGGGGTTAAGAATGAAGCTTTCTTT	CASSLEGVKNEAFF
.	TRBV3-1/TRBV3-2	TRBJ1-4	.	TGTGCCAGCAGCAAGATGCAGGGGTCGACTAATGAAAAACTGTTTTTT	CASSKMQGSTNEKLFF
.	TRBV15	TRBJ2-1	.	TGTGCCACACAGACCCACAATGAGCAGTTCTTC	CATQTHNEQFF
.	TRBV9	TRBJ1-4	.	TGTGCCAGCAGCGCGGGACGGGGCGATGAAAAACTGTTTTTT	CASSAGRGDEKLFF
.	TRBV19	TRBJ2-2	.	TGTGCCAGTAGTACCGGAGCCGGGGAGCTGTTTTTT	CASSTGAGELFF
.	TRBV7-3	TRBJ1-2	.	TGTGCCAGCAGCCCACAGGGCGGGTATGGCTACACCTTC	CASSPQGGYGYTF
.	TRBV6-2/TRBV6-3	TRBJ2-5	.	TGTGCCAGCAGCACGGGACTTCAGACCCAGTACTTC	CASSTGLQTQYF
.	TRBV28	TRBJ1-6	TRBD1	TGTGCCAGTCGACAGGGCTATAATTCACCCCTCCACTTT	CASRQGYNSPLHF
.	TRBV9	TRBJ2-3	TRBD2	TGTGCCAGCAGCGTAACTAGCGGGGGGGCAAGCACAGATACGCAGTATTTT	CASSVTSGGASTDTQYF
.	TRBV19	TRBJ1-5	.	TGTGCCGGAGGGGATCAGCCCCAGCATTTT	CAGGDQPQHF
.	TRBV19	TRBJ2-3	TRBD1	TGTGCCAGTAGTACTGGGACAGGGTTCTTTACGCAGTATTTT	CASSTGTGFFTQYF
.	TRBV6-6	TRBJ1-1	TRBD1	TGTGCCAGCAGTTACTTGACAGGGTTCACTGAAGCTTTCTTT	CASSYLTGFTEAFF
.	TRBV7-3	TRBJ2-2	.	TGTGCCAGCAGCCCGAGGGGGGCAGGGAACACCGGGGAGCTGTTTTTT	CASSPRGAGNTGELFF
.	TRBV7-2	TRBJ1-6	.	TGTGCCAGCAGCCTTACCCCCGGGAGCTCTAATTCACCCCTCCACTTT	CASSLTPGSSNSPLHF
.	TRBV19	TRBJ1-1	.	TGTGCCAGTAGTATAGGGGGTTTGGCTTTCTTT	CASSIGGLAFF
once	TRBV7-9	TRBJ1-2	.	TGTGCCAGCAGCGACGGGGGGGGGAACTATGGCTACACCTTC	CASSDGGGNYGYTF
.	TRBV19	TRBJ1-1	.	TGTGCCAGTAGTATTTTCGGGTCCACTGAAGCTTTCTTT	CASSIFGSTEAFF
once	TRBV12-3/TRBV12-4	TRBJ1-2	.	TGTGCCAGCAGTAACAGGGATGGCTACACCTTC	CASSNRDGYTF